The 2 T cell receptor beta chains presented below share a single source sample, sequenced in a study of memory CD4+ T cells and cytomegalovirus serostatus. Single viable CD3+CD4+CD8-CD45RO+ cells were sorted as the memory CD4+ T cells. Method: immunoSEQ multiplex PCR; TCRdb's copy keeps in-frame clones and lacks some. Here the sample spans about 53,000 clones, roughly 81% being singletons. The specimen was memory CD4+ T cells from blood. The receptors originated from an adult in good health and CMV-seronegative.

The chain uses TRBV30 and TRBJ2-7, with TRBD1 matching over 8 bases. CDR1 is GTSNPN, CDR2 SVGIG, per germline (reference sequence). V lost 3 bases to trimming and J lost 5 bases; unmatched junction nucleotides: 6. The CDR3 runs to 13 residues. The CDR3 DNA sequence: TGTGCCTGGAGACGGGGACAGGTGGACGAGCAGTACTTC. It codes for CAWRRGQVDEQYF.

This clone was detected only a few times. The chain couples TRBV29-1 to TRBJ2-3, with a possible D match to TRBD1 (5 bases). Per germline, CDR1 SQVTM and CDR2 ANQGSEA. The CDR3 runs 16 residues. With 2 bases removed from V and 1 base from J, the gap between germline ends came to 16 bases. The CDR3 protein is CSVEKIGGRGTDTQYF. DNA of the CDR3: TGCAGCGTTGAAAAAATCGGTGGCAGGGGCACAGATACGCAGTATTTT.